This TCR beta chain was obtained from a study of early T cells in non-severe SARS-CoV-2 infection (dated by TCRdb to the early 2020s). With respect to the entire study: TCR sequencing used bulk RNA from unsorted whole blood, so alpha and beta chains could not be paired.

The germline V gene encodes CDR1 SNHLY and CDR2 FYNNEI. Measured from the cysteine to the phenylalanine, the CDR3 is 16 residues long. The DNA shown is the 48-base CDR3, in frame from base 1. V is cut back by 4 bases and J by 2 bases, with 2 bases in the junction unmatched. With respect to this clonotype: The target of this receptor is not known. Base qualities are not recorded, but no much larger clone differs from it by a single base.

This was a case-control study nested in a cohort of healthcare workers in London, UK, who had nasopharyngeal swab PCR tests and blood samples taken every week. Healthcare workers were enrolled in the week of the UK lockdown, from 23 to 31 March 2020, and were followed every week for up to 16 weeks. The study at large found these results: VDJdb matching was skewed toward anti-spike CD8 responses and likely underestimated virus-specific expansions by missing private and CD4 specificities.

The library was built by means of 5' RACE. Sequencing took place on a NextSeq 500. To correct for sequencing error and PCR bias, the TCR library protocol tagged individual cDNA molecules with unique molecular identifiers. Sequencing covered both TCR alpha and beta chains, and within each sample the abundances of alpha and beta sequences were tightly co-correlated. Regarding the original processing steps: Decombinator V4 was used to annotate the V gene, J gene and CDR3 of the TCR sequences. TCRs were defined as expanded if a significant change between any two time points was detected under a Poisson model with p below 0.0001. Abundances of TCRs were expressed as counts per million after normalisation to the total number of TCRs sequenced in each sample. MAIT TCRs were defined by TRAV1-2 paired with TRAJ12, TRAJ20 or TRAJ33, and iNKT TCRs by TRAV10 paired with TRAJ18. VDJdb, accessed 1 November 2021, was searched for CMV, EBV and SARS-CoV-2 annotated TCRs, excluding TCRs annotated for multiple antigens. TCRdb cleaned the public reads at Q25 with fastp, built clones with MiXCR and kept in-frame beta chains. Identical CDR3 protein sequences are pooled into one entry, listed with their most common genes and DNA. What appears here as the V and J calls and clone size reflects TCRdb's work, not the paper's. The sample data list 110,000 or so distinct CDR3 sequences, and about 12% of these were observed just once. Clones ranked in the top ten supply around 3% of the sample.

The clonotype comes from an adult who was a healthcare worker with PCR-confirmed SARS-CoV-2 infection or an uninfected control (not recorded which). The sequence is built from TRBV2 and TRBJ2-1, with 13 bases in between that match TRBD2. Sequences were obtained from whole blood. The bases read TGTGCCAGCAGTGTCGGGACTAGCGGGACCTACAATGAGCAGTTCTTC. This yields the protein CASSVGTSGTYNEQFF.